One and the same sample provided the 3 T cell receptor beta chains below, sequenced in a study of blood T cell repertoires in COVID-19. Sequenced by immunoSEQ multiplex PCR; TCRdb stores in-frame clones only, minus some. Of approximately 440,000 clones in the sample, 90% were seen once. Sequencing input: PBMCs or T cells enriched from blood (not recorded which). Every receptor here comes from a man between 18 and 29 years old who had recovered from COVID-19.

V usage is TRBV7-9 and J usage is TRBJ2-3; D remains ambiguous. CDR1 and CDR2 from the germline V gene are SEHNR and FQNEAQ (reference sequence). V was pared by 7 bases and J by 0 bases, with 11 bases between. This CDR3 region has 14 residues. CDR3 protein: CASNAQTSTDTQYF. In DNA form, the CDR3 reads TGTGCCAGCAACGCACAAACAAGCACAGATACGCAGTATTTT.

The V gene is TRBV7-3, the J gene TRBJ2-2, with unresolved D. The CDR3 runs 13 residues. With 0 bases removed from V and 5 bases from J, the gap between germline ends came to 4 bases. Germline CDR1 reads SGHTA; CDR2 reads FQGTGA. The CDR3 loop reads CASSLTVTGELFF. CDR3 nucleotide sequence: TGTGCCAGCAGCTTAACCGTGACCGGGGAGCTGTTTTTT.

CDR3 sequence reads: CASSFGQGGQETQYF. In DNA, the CDR3 is TGTGCCAGCAGTTTCGGACAGGGTGGGCAAGAGACCCAGTACTTC. The chain couples TRBV28 to TRBJ2-5, with TRBD1 matching 8 bases. The V gene end was trimmed by 3 bases and the J gene end by 2 bases; junction bases not matched to a gene: 5. This CDR3 is 15 amino acids long. Germline V CDR1 and CDR2: MDHEN, SYDVKM.